This T cell receptor beta chain was found in a study of T cells after yellow fever vaccination. Turning to the study itself: In the case of low-cell-number fractions, SMART-Seq v4 Ultra Low Input was used for preparation. Study-level findings and limits: Among all clonotypes, a small share was observed in both CD4 and CD8 compartments.

The ends were cut back, 7 bases at V and 5 bases at J, with 18 bases in the middle. The CDR3 length is 15 residues. From the 5' RACE reads, TCRdb called clonotypes with MiXCR, one entry per CDR3 protein. This repertoire shows under 55,000 distinct CDR3 sequences, 6.6% found once; its top ten account for roughly 24%. The gene calls are TRBV12-3 or TRBV12-4 and TRBJ2-1; D not resolved. The source material was CD8+ T cells not binding an NS4B(214-222) dextramer, sorted from PBMCs, sampled 35 to 50 days after the first yellow fever vaccination. This sequence was found in a man between 18 and 35 years old who received the YFV17D yellow fever vaccine. The chain's CDR3 is CASTSGWWPDNEQFF. In DNA form, the CDR3 reads TGTGCCAGCACCTCGGGCTGGTGGCCCGACAATGAGCAGTTCTTC.